The 5 T cell receptor beta chains below come from one sample, sequenced in a study of T-cell reconstitution after alpha-beta-depleted transplantation in children. TCRbeta library construction was performed incorporating unique molecular identifiers. TCRdb re-called the PCR reads through MiXCR, storing one row per CDR3 protein. The table includes 550,000 to 800,000 distinct CDR3 sequences, around 13% detected once. The sample here was PBMCs, taken before TCRalphabeta/CD19-depleted stem cell transplant. These receptors were taken from a girl aged 2 to 9 with congenital amegakaryocytic thrombocytopenia, due to receive a stem cell transplant.

A note on this clonotype: One end of the junction fails to match germline, which may point to a read error. The chain employs TRBV7-9 and TRBJ2-3, with TRBD1 identical over 7 bases. The CDR3 totals 12 residues. Looked up from germline, CDR1 is SEHNR and CDR2 is FQNEAQ (reference sequence). The CDR3 spells CASSLAQDRPLF. The DNA for the CDR3 is TGTGCCAGCAGCTTAGCGCAGGACAGGCCATTATTT. Together with reference TRBV7-9 and TRBJ2-3, the CDR3 gives the full variable domain: DTGVSQNPRHKITKRGQNVTFRCDPISEHNRLYWYRQTLGQGPEFLTYFQNEAQLEKSRLLSDRFSAERPKGSFSTLEIQRTEQGDSAMYLCASSLAQDRPLFGPGTRLTVL.

This clonotype appeared a few times. V and J are TRBV20-1 and TRBJ2-1; D is ambiguous. The V and J ends lost 0 bases and 13 bases respectively, with 16 bases between them. CDR3 length equals 13 residues. Per germline, CDR1 DFQATT and CDR2 SNEGSKA (reference sequence). The CDR3 DNA sequence: TGCAGTGCTAGAGACTTCTCCGGGCGTGAACAGTTCTTC. Protein: CSARDFSGREQFF.

This clonotype came up many times. The genes are TRBV28 and TRBJ1-1; no definite D call. Between the trimmed V and J ends, which lost 5 bases and 0 bases, there was a span of 10 bases. In germline, CDR1 is MDHEN, CDR2 SYDVKM. The CDR3 extends over 14 amino acids. CDR3 protein: CASSPMGMNTEAFF. CDR3 nucleotides: TGTGCCAGCAGTCCCATGGGGATGAACACTGAAGCTTTCTTT.

This clonotype was found a few times. The gene calls are TRBV28 and TRBJ2-5; D possibly corresponds to TRBD1 (6 bases). Germline V lookup: CDR1 MDHEN, CDR2 SYDVKM. This CDR3 is built from 15 residues. Trimming cost V 7 bases and J 2 bases, with 17 bases left between them. The CDR3 nucleotides are TGTGCCAGCACCCTGTCTGGGGGCCAACAAGAGACCCAGTACTTC. This gives the protein CASTLSGGQQETQYF.

This clonotype was counted at least ten times. This CDR3 is CSAPVDGGAGELFF. For the CDR3, the DNA is TGCAGTGCTCCCGTTGATGGAGGGGCCGGGGAGCTGTTTTTT. This chain joins TRBV20-1 and TRBJ2-2; the D gene is possibly TRBD2 (6 bases). CDR3 size: 14 residues. Looked up from germline, CDR1 is DFQATT and CDR2 is SNEGSKA (reference sequence). Trimming took off 5 bases at V and 6 bases at J, with 16 bases between the two ends.